The 30 T cell receptor beta chains listed next were all sequenced from one sample in a study of cytomegalovirus exposure and HLA in healthy donors. PCR used 60 Vbeta primers and 13 Jbeta primers. TCRdb's table, derived via immunoSEQ multiplex PCR, lists solely in-frame clones and lacks some. This table holds approximately 150,000 clones, approximately 72% found once. Sequenced: PBMCs. These receptors were obtained from a man over 45 in good health and CMV-seronegative.

The chain couples TRBV5-1 to TRBJ2-3, with 8 bases matching TRBD2. V lost 0 bases, J lost 8 bases, and 14 bases stayed unmatched. In germline, CDR1 is SGHRS, CDR2 YFSETQ. This CDR3 is built from 17 residues. CDR3 nucleotides: TGCGCCAGCAGCTTGGGGGGCGGGGGGTCCTCCAGGGCTACGCAGTATTTT. Protein product: CASSLGGGGSSRATQYF.

In its sample, this clone was seen a few times. The chain couples TRBV5-1 to TRBJ1-1, with 8 bases fitting TRBD1. This CDR3 region has 15 residues. V lost 0 bases, J lost 4 bases, and 5 bases stayed unmatched. Germline V CDR1 and CDR2: SGHRS, YFSETQ. The CDR3 region has the DNA TGCGCCAGCAGCTTGGAGGCAGGGGGCATCACTGAAGCTTTCTTT. This sequence encodes CASSLEAGGITEAFF.

Here the CDR3 DNA reads TGTGCCAGCAGACCTGGACAGGGGGCGCGCAATGAGCAGTTCTTC. Its protein product is CASRPGQGARNEQFF. This rearrangement joins TRBV7-8 to TRBJ2-1, with 11 bases fitting TRBD1. In germline, CDR1 is SGHVS, CDR2 FQNEAQ. Trimming cost V 6 bases and J 6 bases; bases outside gene matches: 7. This CDR3 is built from 15 residues.

The chain couples TRBV6-5 to TRBJ2-5; 7 bases map to TRBD1. The germline V gene has CDR1 MNHEY and CDR2 SVGAGI. This CDR3 has 16 amino acids. V was pared by 0 bases and J by 4 bases, with 8 bases of the junction left unmatched. CDR3 in DNA: TGTGCCAGCAGTTACTCGAGTAGAGGGGGCGGAGAGACCCAGTACTTC. It is translated as CASSYSSRGGGETQYF.

The V call is TRBV5-6, the J call TRBJ1-2; D unresolved. The CDR3 extends over 12 amino acids. Germline CDR1 reads SGHDT; CDR2 reads YYEEEE. Trimming shortened V by 3 bases and J by 7 bases, and 10 bases separated the two germline ends. The DNA of the CDR3 is TGTGCCAGCAGCTCTGACATGAGTGGCTACACCTTC. Protein sequence: CASSSDMSGYTF. Drawing the rest from reference TRBV5-6 and TRBJ1-2, the complete variable domain is DAGVTQSPTHLIKTRGQQVTLRCSPKSGHDTVSWYQQALGQGPQFIFQYYEEEERQRGNFPDRFSGHQFPNYSSELNVNALLLGDSALYLCASSSDMSGYTFGSGTRLTVV.

The chain is built from TRBV4-1 and TRBJ1-4; D might be TRBD1 (6 bases). CDR3 length: 16 amino acids. Germline V CDR1 and CDR2: MGHRA, YSYEKL. With 3 bases removed from V and 2 bases from J, the gap between germline ends came to 13 bases. DNA for the CDR3: TGCGCCAGCAGCCAGGGACAAATGACGACTAATGAAAAACTGTTTTTT. Its translation is CASSQGQMTTNEKLFF.

Only a few counts were recorded for this clone. The chain uses TRBV9 and TRBJ2-5, with a tentative D call TRBD2 (7 bases). Trimming stripped 0 bases from V and 5 bases from J, with 20 bases between. CDR1 SGDLS and CDR2 YYNGEE come from the germline V gene. The CDR3 runs to 17 residues. The DNA of the CDR3 is TGTGCCAGCAGCGTAGATTGGGGGGGCATGAGGGAGGAGACCCAGTACTTC. Translating gives CASSVDWGGMREETQYF.

This clone was seen only once. The chain employs TRBV2 and TRBJ2-7; 7 bases match TRBD2. Germline V gene data show CDR1 as SNHLY and CDR2 as FYNNEI. The junction had 10 bases not matched to a gene; V was cut back by 6 bases and J by 5 bases. CDR3 length equals 14 residues. The CDR3 DNA reads as TGTGCCAGCAGGATGGGGGGGGTATGGGACGAGCAGTACTTC. This encodes CASRMGGVWDEQYF.

J is TRBJ2-3 and V is TRBV7-2; 15 bases match TRBD2. The V segment lost 5 bases and the J segment 3 bases; nucleotides outside the gene matches: 9. CDR1 is SGHTA, CDR2 FQGNSA, per germline. This CDR3 is 18 amino acids long. The CDR3 DNA reads as TGTGCCAGCAGCCTCCCCGGGACTAGCGGGGGGACGACAGATACGCAGTATTTT. Protein product: CASSLPGTSGGTTDTQYF.

V is TRBV5-6 and J is TRBJ1-2, with 7 positions matching TRBD1. Germline lookup yields CDR1 SGHDT and CDR2 YYEEEE. The CDR3 is 14 amino acids. Trimming took 3 bases from V and 1 from J; bases not matched to a gene: 3. The CDR3 region has the DNA TGTGCCAGCAGCTCCTGGGACAGTAACTATGGCTACACCTTC. Amino acids: CASSSWDSNYGYTF.

The V and J genes are TRBV19 and TRBJ1-2; possibly TRBD1 for D (5 bases). Germline V gives CDR1 LNHDA, CDR2 SQIVND (reference sequence). Trimming removed 4 bases from V and 2 bases from J, with 8 bases in between. This CDR3 is 13 amino acids long. For the CDR3, the DNA is TGTGCCAGTAGTAGGCCAGGGAACTATGGCTACACCTTC. Protein: CASSRPGNYGYTF.

The chain is built from TRBV7-3 and TRBJ2-2; D perhaps matches TRBD2 (6 bases). The CDR3 extends over 15 amino acids. Between the trimmed V and J ends, which lost 5 bases and 6 bases, there was a span of 16 bases. CDR1 is SGHTA and CDR2 is FQGTGA in the germline V gene. This CDR3 reads CASSPGARGAGELFF. The CDR3 DNA reads as TGTGCCAGCAGCCCGGGAGCCCGGGGAGCCGGGGAGCTGTTTTTT.

The gene calls are TRBV10-3 and TRBJ1-2; 9 bases fit TRBD1. V was clipped by 0 bases and J by 4 bases; unmatched bases: 3. Germline V lookup: CDR1 ENHRY, CDR2 SYGVKD. The CDR3 length is 15 residues. The CDR3 nucleotides read TGTGCCATCAGTGAGTCGACAGGGGGAGGCTATGGCTACACCTTC. Translation: CAISESTGGGYGYTF.

The chain joins TRBV4-3 to TRBJ2-7; D is unresolved. Trimming stripped 4 bases from V and 3 bases from J, with 10 bases between. The CDR3 is made up of 13 amino acids. From germline, CDR1 is LGHNA and CDR2 YSLEER. CDR3 region: CASSPQTLYEQYF. DNA for the CDR3: TGCGCCAGCAGCCCCCAGACTCTCTACGAGCAGTACTTC.

This sequence joins TRBV21-1 and TRBJ1-4; the table names TRBD1, a call not compared with the DNA. TRBV21-1 is flagged as a pseudogene. There are 16 residues in the CDR3. The CDR3 region is CASSSQKQGLGEKLFF. Written as DNA, the CDR3 is TGTGCCAGCAGCTCCCAAAAACAGGGATTAGGGGAAAAACTGTTTTTT.

V gene TRBV4-1 combines with J gene TRBJ1-4, with D perhaps TRBD1 (6 bases). CDR3 length: 16 residues. Per germline, CDR1 MGHRA and CDR2 YSYEKL. V shed 3 bases and J shed 5 bases, with 16 bases lying between them. CDR3 DNA sequence: TGCGCCAGCAGCCATAAAGGGGGGGCCCTAAATGAAAAACTGTTTTTT. Protein: CASSHKGGALNEKLFF.

J is TRBJ1-2 and V is TRBV27; perhaps TRBD1 as D (5 bases). V was clipped by 4 bases and J by 7 bases, with 16 bases between them. The CDR3 has 14 residues. Germline lookup yields CDR1 MNHEY and CDR2 SMNVEV (reference sequence). CDR3 coding DNA: TGTGCCAGCAGTTCCGGGGAGGGGAACGGTGGCTACACCTTC. Encoded protein: CASSSGEGNGGYTF.

CDR3 protein: CASSPSGSNQPQHF. CDR3 sequence (DNA): TGTGCCAGCAGTCCGTCGGGGTCCAATCAGCCCCAGCATTTT. The chain carries TRBV6-6 and TRBJ1-5; D gene ambiguous. V dropped 5 bases and J dropped 3 bases, with 11 bases sitting between them. Germline CDR1 and CDR2: MNHNY and SVGAGI (reference sequence). This CDR3 has 14 amino acids.

The chain joins TRBV2 to TRBJ1-4, with TRBD1 matching over 7 bases. Looked up from germline, CDR1 is SNHLY and CDR2 is FYNNEI. There are 13 residues in the CDR3. The DNA for the CDR3 is TGTGCTGGGCGGGACAGAGTTAATGAAAAACTGTTTTTT. Amino acids: CAGRDRVNEKLFF.

This chain uses TRBV10-3 with TRBJ1-2; 10 nucleotides align to TRBD1. V was clipped by 9 bases and J by 4 bases; unmatched bases: 8. Germline-derived CDR1 and CDR2 are ENHRY and SYGVKD. The CDR3 extends over 14 amino acids. The CDR3 region has the DNA TGTGCCATGACAGGGGGCGGTGGTCTCTATGGCTACACCTTC. Translated: CAMTGGGGLYGYTF.

Written as DNA, the CDR3 is TGCGCCAGCAGCCCGAGACAGGGTGGTCAGCCCCAGCATTTT. Its protein is CASSPRQGGQPQHF. V gene TRBV4-1 combines with J gene TRBJ1-5; 7 nucleotides agree with TRBD1. Germline CDR1 MGHRA, CDR2 YSYEKL. V was pared by 4 bases and J by 6 bases, with 6 bases of the junction left unmatched. The CDR3 contains 14 residues.

The chain is built from TRBV4-1 and TRBJ1-1; possible D gene TRBD1, 5 bases. CDR1 is MGHRA and CDR2 is YSYEKL in the germline V gene. The length of the CDR3 is 14 residues. V lost 2 bases, J lost 0 bases, and 7 bases lay in between. CDR3 nucleotides: TGCGCCAGCAGCCAAAGGGGTGTGAACACTGAAGCTTTCTTT. Its protein product is CASSQRGVNTEAFF.

J is TRBJ2-7 and V is TRBV27; 9 nucleotides agree with TRBD1. The CDR3 spans 18 residues. V was pared by 6 bases and J by 3 bases, with 18 bases of the junction left unmatched. Germline V CDR1 and CDR2: MNHEY, SMNVEV (reference sequence). The CDR3 region is CASSFRGQGHFKNYEQYF. The CDR3 DNA reads as TGTGCCAGCAGCTTTAGAGGACAGGGGCATTTCAAAAACTACGAGCAGTACTTC.

A few counts support this clone. The CDR3 sequence: CASRKTSGGAYNEQFF. In DNA, the CDR3 is TGTGCCAGCAGAAAAACTAGCGGGGGGGCTTACAATGAGCAGTTCTTC. The chain carries TRBV11-2 and TRBJ2-1; 13 positions match TRBD2. CDR1 is SGHAT, CDR2 FQNNGV, per germline. This CDR3 comprises 16 residues. V was pared by 6 bases and J by 4 bases, with 6 bases of the junction left unmatched.

The rearrangement joins TRBV5-1 to TRBJ2-4, with D possibly being TRBD1 (6 bases). Germline loops: CDR1 SGHRS, CDR2 YFSETQ. The CDR3 is 17 amino acids. V was trimmed by 0 bases and J by 0 bases, leaving 13 bases between them. The CDR3 protein is CASSLGRRGIAKNIQYF. In DNA form, the CDR3 reads TGCGCCAGCAGCTTGGGCCGCAGGGGAATAGCCAAAAACATTCAGTACTTC. The variable domain in full, completed from reference TRBV5-1 and TRBJ2-4, reads KAGVTQTPRYLIKTRGQQVTLSCSPISGHRSVSWYQQTPGQGLQFLFEYFSETQRNKGNFPGRFSGRQFSNSRSEMNVSTLELGDSALYLCASSLGRRGIAKNIQYFGAGTRLSVL.

V and J are TRBV6-6 and TRBJ2-5; perhaps TRBD1 as D (5 bases). Germline loops: CDR1 MNHNY, CDR2 SVGAGI (reference sequence). The length of the CDR3 is 13 residues. Trimming shortened V by 0 bases and J by 11 bases, and 13 bases separated the two germline ends. The DNA of the CDR3 is TGTGCCAGCAGTTACTCTGGGCAGGGCCTTCAGTACTTC. Residues: CASSYSGQGLQYF.

This clone has more than one count but fewer than ten. The chain links TRBV4-2 to TRBJ2-6; D unclear. Germline V gene data show CDR1 as LGHNA and CDR2 as YNFKEQ. The CDR3 runs to 16 residues. Trimming shortened V by 0 bases and J by 2 bases, and 8 bases separated the two germline ends. CDR3 bases: TGTGCCAGCAGCCAAGATTATCAGGCTGGGGCCAACGTCCTGACTTTC. Protein: CASSQDYQAGANVLTF.

DNA for the CDR3: TGTGCCAGCAGCGTAGACTCTTCAGGGGCCGGGGCCAACGTCCTGACTTTC. Amino acids: CASSVDSSGAGANVLTF. The chain joins TRBV9 to TRBJ2-6, with a weak D call TRBD1 (6 bases). The germline CDR1 and CDR2 sequences are SGDLS and YYNGEE. Trimming took 0 bases from V and 4 from J, leaving 14 bases between them. CDR3 length equals 17 residues.

V usage is TRBV18 and J usage is TRBJ1-5; the D gene is possibly TRBD1 (5 bases). Germline CDR1 and CDR2: KGHSH and LQKENI. The CDR3 totals 14 residues. The V end was cut by 6 bases, the J end by 2 bases, with 11 bases between. The CDR3 sequence is CASSGDRGNQPQHF. The CDR3 DNA sequence: TGTGCCAGCTCCGGAGACAGAGGCAATCAGCCCCAGCATTTT. Drawing the rest from reference TRBV18 and TRBJ1-5, the complete variable domain is NAGVMQNPRHLVRRRGQEARLRCSPMKGHSHVYWYRQLPEEGLKFMVYLQKENIIDESGMPKERFSAEFPKEGPSILRIQQVVRGDSAAYFCASSGDRGNQPQHFGDGTRLSIL.

The chain links TRBV4-2 to TRBJ1-2; the match to TRBD1 covers 7 bases. Trimming at V came to 5 bases and at J to 4 bases, leaving 7 bases not matched to a gene. Germline V gene data show CDR1 as LGHNA and CDR2 as YNFKEQ. There are 14 residues in the CDR3. CDR3 nucleotide sequence: TGTGCCAGCAGCGACGCGGGACAGTCCTATGGCTACACCTTC. Translated: CASSDAGQSYGYTF.